A selection of T cell receptor beta chains follows, all from one sample in a study of blood T cells in healthy people across ages. TCRdb independently ran MiXCR on the 5' RACE reads; one entry per CDR3 protein. The sample consists of roughly 900,000 distinct CDR3 sequences, roughly 48% of them appearing once. Sequenced input: blood. All receptors derive from a man aged 30 to 39 in good health. The CDR3 runs from the conserved cysteine through the conserved F or W. The D gene is left open where the match is weak. Size is stated for part of the rows, as once, few or many counts, or as a class when the clone is expanded.

TRBJ2-5 | NA | TRBV4-2 | NA | TGTGCCAGCAGCCAAGAGTTGAGAGATGAGCAGTACTTC | CASSQELRDEQYF
TRBJ2-5 | NA | TRBV2 | TRBD2 | TGTGCCAGCAGTGAGACCGGGACTAGCCCTTTAAAAGAGACCCAGTACTTC | CASSETGTSPLKETQYF
TRBJ2-7 | few | TRBV7-2 | NA | TGTGCCAGCAGCTTACGATGGGACTTTTCCTACGAGCAGTACTTC | CASSLRWDFSYEQYF
TRBJ1-6 | NA | TRBV7-2 | NA | TGTGCCAGCAGCTTAGGAGGGCGAGATCCCCTCCACTTT | CASSLGGRDPLHF
TRBJ2-1 | NA | TRBV3-1 | TRBD2 | TGCGTCAGCAGCCAAGGCGTACTAGCGGGGGAGCAGTTCTTC | CVSSQGVLAGEQFF
TRBJ2-7 | NA | TRBV6-6 | NA | TGTGCCAGCATGGGCCTGACGAGGGAGCAGTACTTC | CASMGLTREQYF
TRBJ1-6 | NA | TRBV3-1 | NA | TGTGCCAGCAGCCAAGGAGGGCTCTATAATTCACCCCTCCACTTT | CASSQGGLYNSPLHF
TRBJ1-5 | NA | TRBV5-5 | NA | TGTGCCAGCAGGGACGAACAGGGAGGGGGCAATCAGCCCCAGCATTTT | CASRDEQGGGNQPQHF
TRBJ2-7 | once | TRBV12-3/TRBV12-4 | NA | TGTGCCAGCAGTCCGACCTCCGGACTGAGGATCTACGAGCAGTACTTC | CASSPTSGLRIYEQYF
TRBJ2-6 | few | TRBV6-4 | NA | TGTGCCAGCAGGCCTCCTGATTTTCCCTCTGGGGCCAACGTCCTGACTTTC | CASRPPDFPSGANVLTF
TRBJ1-5 | NA | TRBV2 | NA | TGTGCCAGCAGTGAATCTGGAGGCAGGGGGCCCCAGCATTTT | CASSESGGRGPQHF
TRBJ2-7 | NA | TRBV10-2 | NA | TGCGCCAGCAGTGGGACAGATTTATTCCCCAACGAGCAGTACTTC | CASSGTDLFPNEQYF
TRBJ2-7 | many | TRBV2 | TRBD2 | TGTGCCAGCAAAAAAGGACTAGCGGGGGCGAACTACGAGCAGTACTTC | CASKKGLAGANYEQYF
TRBJ2-5 | NA | TRBV15 | TRBD1 | TGTGCCACCAGCAGGGCCGGGACAGGGGAAGAGACCCAGTACTTC | CATSRAGTGEETQYF
TRBJ2-7 | NA | TRBV28 | TRBD1 | TGTGCCAGCAGTTCCATGGACAGGGTAGACTACGAGCAGTACTTC | CASSSMDRVDYEQYF
TRBJ2-7 | NA | TRBV7-9 | NA | TGTGCCAGCAGCCTGGACGGGGAGAACTACGAGCAGTACTTC | CASSLDGENYEQYF
TRBJ2-7 | few | TRBV20-1 | TRBD1 | TGCAGTGCACCCGGGACAGGTCTTTACGAGCAGTACTTC | CSAPGTGLYEQYF
TRBJ1-2 | NA | TRBV2 | NA | TGTGCCAGCATCTCCACCACTAACTATGGCTACACCTTC | CASISTTNYGYTF
TRBJ2-3 | NA | TRBV5-6 | NA | TGTGCCAGCAGCTTGGATACGCAGAGGGCCACAGATACGCAGTATTTT | CASSLDTQRATDTQYF
TRBJ2-4 | NA | TRBV12-3/TRBV12-4 | TRBD2 | TGTGCCAGCAGTTTAACCAGCGGGGGGGATCTAGCCAAAAACATTCAGTACTTC | CASSLTSGGDLAKNIQYF
TRBJ2-1 | NA | TRBV20-1 | NA | TGCAGTGCCTCCCGGACAGCTTACAATGAGCAGTTCTTC | CSASRTAYNEQFF
TRBJ1-2 | many | TRBV12-3/TRBV12-4 | NA | TGTGCCAGCAGCCAGGGTCCGAGGGTTAACTATGGCTACACCTTC | CASSQGPRVNYGYTF
TRBJ2-1 | NA | TRBV20-1 | TRBD1 | TGCAGTGCTAAAACCGGGACAGGTCCCTACAATGAGCAGTTCTTC | CSAKTGTGPYNEQFF
TRBJ1-5 | NA | TRBV7-9 | NA | TGTGCCAGCAGCTCATCGACAGGAAATCAGCCCCAGCATTTT | CASSSSTGNQPQHF
TRBJ2-7 | NA | TRBV30 | NA | TGTGCCTGGAGTGTACGCAGGAGTACCTACGAGCAGTACTTC | CAWSVRRSTYEQYF
TRBJ1-1 | NA | TRBV6-1 | TRBD1 | TGTGCCAGCGGAGGAGGGACAGCGTCGAACACTGAAGCTTTCTTT | CASGGGTASNTEAFF
TRBJ2-5 | many | TRBV2 | TRBD2 | TGTGCCAGCAGTCCCGGGACTAGCGGGGGAGGACAAGAGACCCAGTACTTC | CASSPGTSGGGQETQYF
TRBJ2-4 | once | TRBV7-2 | NA | TGTGCCAGCAGCTTTACGGACGGCCCCCACGAGCGGTACTTC | CASSFTDGPHERYF
TRBJ2-5 | NA | TRBV21-1 | NA | TGTGCCAGCAGCAAAGAACCATCTCCGGGAGAGACCCAGTACTTC | CASSKEPSPGETQYF
TRBJ1-2 | NA | TRBV5-1 | TRBD1 | TGCGCCAGCAGCTCCCGAACAGGGGGGGTTAACTATGGCTACACCTTC | CASSSRTGGVNYGYTF
TRBJ2-7 | few | TRBV27 | TRBD1 | TGTGCCAGCAGTCCCGACAGGGGAGCCTACGAGCAGTACTTC | CASSPDRGAYEQYF
TRBJ1-5 | few | TRBV7-2 | NA | TGTGCCAGCAGCTTAGAGGGCGATCAGCCCCAGCATTTT | CASSLEGDQPQHF
TRBJ2-6 | NA | TRBV24-1 | NA | TGTGCCACCAGTGACTCGGGGCAGGGACTGTGGGCCAACGTCCTGACTTTC | CATSDSGQGLWANVLTF
TRBJ2-3 | few | TRBV27 | TRBD1 | TGTGCCAGCAGTTCGACAGGGCTCCCTCCAGATACGCAGTATTTT | CASSSTGLPPDTQYF
TRBJ2-3 | NA | TRBV27 | NA | TGTGCCAGCAGTTTGGGGCCCCTAGGGAGAGATACGCAGTATTTT | CASSLGPLGRDTQYF
TRBJ1-4 | NA | TRBV6-1 | TRBD1 | TGTGCCAGCAGTGAAGCGCTTCGGGGACAGGGGGTTGAAAAACTGTTTTTT | CASSEALRGQGVEKLFF
TRBJ2-5 | few | TRBV7-2 | NA | TGTGCCAGCAGCTTCGGGGCTTTAGCGGAAGAGACCCAGTACTTC | CASSFGALAEETQYF